Sequencing of this T cell receptor (beta chain) was carried out in a study of blood T cell repertoires in COVID-19. For the study at large: Nucleic acid was either cDNA or gDNA, and it came from T cells, B-cell-depleted T cells, or PBMCs.

The repertoire was sequenced with immunoSEQ multiplex PCR; TCRdb's copy has only in-frame clones and lacks some. The profile shows 150,000 to 200,000 clones, approximately 84% of them singletons. Germline values: CDR1 SGHRS, CDR2 YFSETQ. Trimming cost V 4 bases and J 7 bases, with 17 bases left between them. This CDR3 is 15 amino acids long. The chain uses TRBV5-1 and TRBJ1-4, with D unresolved. Sequencing was carried out using peripheral blood. The receptor was isolated from a man aged 35-49 years who had recovered from COVID-19. CDR3 in DNA: TGCGCCAGCAGCAAAAGAAGCTTGCCAGGTGAAAAACTGTTTTTT. It codes for CASSKRSLPGEKLFF.